The 17 T cell receptor beta chains given below trace back to one sample, sequenced in a study of radiation and T cells in renal cell carcinoma. Sample time point: blood 2 weeks post-SBRT. The treatment was: 15 Gy SBRT to primary tumor, nephrectomy 4 weeks later. TCRdb's table, derived via immunoSEQ multiplex PCR, lists solely in-frame clones and lacks some. The sample holds about 130,000 clones; 88% are singletons and the top ten take nearly 6%. The input for sequencing was blood, taken from a patient whose treatment included radiotherapy and nephrectomy. Receptors originate from a woman between 65 and 79 years old with renal cell carcinoma.

This clone came up a few times. The CDR3 DNA reads as TGTGCCAGCAGCGGGCAGGGGGCGGTGAACACTGAAGCTTTCTTT. Residues: CASSGQGAVNTEAFF. The V gene is TRBV9, the J gene TRBJ1-1, with TRBD1 matching 8 bases. This CDR3 has 15 amino acids. The V gene's germline CDR1 is SGDLS and CDR2 YYNGEE. V lost 3 bases and J lost 0; bases outside the gene matches: 4.

This sequence joins TRBV25-1 and TRBJ2-5; unclear D gene. V was pared by 4 bases and J by 13 bases, with 16 bases between. Germline assignment: CDR1 MGHDK and CDR2 SYGVNS. The CDR3 extends over 12 amino acids. The CDR3 coding sequence is TGTGCCAGCAGTGCTCATGGGGATTCTCCGTACTTC. Amino acids: CASSAHGDSPYF.

In this sample, this clone turned up a few times. The chain recombines TRBV9 with TRBJ1-3; the D is unclear. The length of the CDR3 is 15 residues. CDR1 is SGDLS, CDR2 YYNGEE, per germline. The V gene lost 1 base and the J gene lost 0 bases, with 8 bases spanning the gap. For the CDR3, the DNA is TGTGCCAGCAGCGTATCAGGCAGCTCTGGAAACACCATATATTTT. Its protein is CASSVSGSSGNTIYF.

The V gene is TRBV4-2, the J gene TRBJ2-3, with D perhaps being TRBD1 or TRBD2 (5 bases each). In germline, CDR1 is LGHNA, CDR2 YNFKEQ. Trimming removed 0 bases from V and 4 bases from J, with 17 bases in between. CDR3 size: 17 residues. The CDR3 region is CASSQDPPPGRADTQYF. The CDR3 DNA is TGTGCCAGCAGCCAAGACCCTCCCCCGGGGCGGGCAGATACGCAGTATTTT.

The chain carries TRBV5-1 and TRBJ2-1, with 12 nucleotides matching TRBD2. The CDR3 runs 17 residues. Trimming removed 1 base from V and 4 bases from J; junction bases left unmatched: 6. CDR1 and CDR2 (germline): SGHRS, YFSETQ. CDR3 sequence: CASSLSLAGGPYNEQFF. Here the CDR3 DNA reads TGCGCCAGCAGCTTGAGCCTAGCGGGGGGGCCATACAATGAGCAGTTCTTC.

The V and J genes are TRBV4-3 and TRBJ2-7; 7 nucleotides match TRBD1. V lost 0 bases, J lost 0 bases, and 2 bases stayed unmatched. The CDR3 spans 15 residues. Germline V gene data show CDR1 as LGHNA and CDR2 as YSLEER. The CDR3 protein is CASSQEGGGSYEQYF. The DNA for the CDR3 is TGCGCCAGCAGCCAAGAAGGGGGCGGCTCCTACGAGCAGTACTTC.

This clone was detected only once. The V call is TRBV6-5, the J call TRBJ1-2; D gene ambiguous. Trimming stripped 2 bases from V and 2 bases from J, with 9 bases between. Germline lookup yields CDR1 MNHEY and CDR2 SVGAGI. The CDR3 is 14 residues long. The chain's CDR3 is CASSYGWQNYGYTF. The CDR3 coding sequence is TGTGCCAGCAGTTACGGATGGCAGAACTATGGCTACACCTTC.

CDR3 nucleotides: TGTGCCAGCAGCCGGCGGTTGGACAGAACCTACGAGCAGTACTTC. Its protein product is CASSRRLDRTYEQYF. V and J are TRBV11-3 and TRBJ2-7, with a weak D call TRBD1 (6 bases). The CDR3 has 15 amino acids. Trimming took 5 bases from V and 2 from J, leaving 16 bases between them. Germline V lookup: CDR1 SGHNT, CDR2 YENEEA.

This chain connects TRBV15 to TRBJ2-3; D unclear. The CDR3 is 11 amino acids. Germline CDR1 LNHNV, CDR2 YYDKDF (reference sequence). V was pared by 3 bases and J by 2 bases, with 0 bases between. The CDR3 protein is CATSSTDTQYF. CDR3 coding DNA: TGTGCCACCAGCAGCACAGATACGCAGTATTTT.

This chain joins TRBV4-2 and TRBJ2-3, with TRBD2 matching 9 bases. The V gene's germline CDR1 is LGHNA and CDR2 YNFKEQ. The CDR3 spans 19 residues. J lost 0 bases, V lost 0 bases, and 10 bases had no gene match. This CDR3 reads CASSQDPAGGLASTDTQYF. The CDR3 DNA follows: TGTGCCAGCAGCCAAGACCCTGCGGGGGGGTTAGCTAGCACAGATACGCAGTATTTT.

This chain links TRBV19 with TRBJ2-7; D might be TRBD1 (6 bases). The CDR3 contains 13 residues. In germline, CDR1 is LNHDA, CDR2 SQIVND (reference sequence). V was pared by 10 bases and J by 1 base, with 14 bases between. The CDR3 DNA follows: TGTGCCACCACCGGGACAAATTCCTACGAGCAGTACTTC. Its protein is CATTGTNSYEQYF.

The chain links TRBV4-2 to TRBJ1-4; possibly TRBD1 for D (5 bases). The CDR3 has 16 amino acids. V dropped 0 bases and J dropped 8 bases, with 16 bases sitting between them. The germline V gene encodes CDR1 LGHNA and CDR2 YNFKEQ. DNA for the CDR3: TGTGCCAGCAGCCAAGATGGAGGGTTGAGGGGAGAAAAACTGTTTTTT. Amino acids: CASSQDGGLRGEKLFF.

A single count supports this clone. This chain uses TRBV7-8 with TRBJ1-1; D call uncertain. The CDR3 extends over 15 amino acids. Germline CDR1 SGHVS, CDR2 FQNEAQ. V lost 5 bases to trimming and J lost 1 base, with 14 bases between them. The CDR3 nucleotides are TGTGCCAGCAGCCTAGGACGAAGAGGGAACACTGAAGCTTTCTTT. This codes for CASSLGRRGNTEAFF.

The chain links TRBV5-6 to TRBJ2-7, with D possibly TRBD1 on 5 matching bases. This CDR3 is built from 13 residues. Germline V gene lookup returns CDR1 SGHDT and CDR2 YYEEEE. Trimming pared 4 bases from V and 0 bases from J, leaving 8 bases between. This CDR3 reads CASSQTVSYEQYF. As DNA, the CDR3 is TGTGCCAGCAGCCAGACAGTCTCCTACGAGCAGTACTTC.

This clone was detected a few times. The chain links TRBV13 to TRBJ1-1; D is ambiguous. This CDR3 is 13 amino acids long. Germline V gene data show CDR1 as PRHDT and CDR2 as FYEKMQ (reference sequence). The V end was cut by 8 bases, the J end by 5 bases, with 15 bases between. CDR3 nucleotides: TGTGCCAGCCTGGGGAGGCCGACTACTGAAGCTTTCTTT. Amino acids: CASLGRPTTEAFF.

The chain uses TRBV4-1 and TRBJ2-2; 8 bases are shared with TRBD1. Germline V gives CDR1 MGHRA, CDR2 YSYEKL. V trimming: 0 bases; J trimming: 10 bases; junction bases outside the gene matches: 4. This CDR3 region has 14 residues. CDR3 loop: CASSQDPRGLELFF. CDR3 coding DNA: TGCGCCAGCAGCCAAGATCCCAGGGGGCTGGAGCTGTTTTTT.

The rearrangement joins TRBV12-5 to TRBJ1-2, with 9 bases that match TRBD1. The trim removed 1 base at V and 3 bases at J, leaving 9 bases unmatched. The CDR3 loop spans 17 amino acids. Germline loops: CDR1 LGHNT, CDR2 FRNRAP. The CDR3 sequence is CASGLAVRDRDYYGYTF. The CDR3 nucleotides read TGTGCTAGTGGTTTGGCGGTGAGGGACAGGGATTACTATGGCTACACCTTC.